The 20 T cell receptor beta chains reported below all come from one sample, sequenced in a study of CD8 T cells in ankylosing spondylitis. A single record per CDR3 protein comes from TCRdb applying MiXCR to the 5' RACE reads. This table holds about 64,000 distinct CDR3 sequences, over 5% found once. Sequenced: synovial fluid, either unsorted or a sorted T cell fraction (not recorded which). These TCRs come from a male donor with ankylosing spondylitis.

This clonotype was seen only a few times. This chain uses TRBV7-8 with TRBJ2-3; no clear D gene. Trimming removed 6 bases at V and 8 bases at J, with 12 bases between. The germline gives CDR1 SGHVS, CDR2 FQNEAQ. The CDR3 consists of 12 residues. The CDR3 spells CASSTGEGTQYF. DNA for the CDR3: TGTGCCAGCAGTACCGGCGAAGGTACGCAGTATTTT.

This clonotype has at least ten counts. The rearrangement links TRBV18 to TRBJ2-6, with D possibly called TRBD1 or TRBD2 (5 bases each). Looked up from germline, CDR1 is KGHSH and CDR2 is LQKENI. V lost 2 bases to trimming and J lost 0 bases, with 8 bases between them. The CDR3 contains 16 residues. This CDR3 reads CASSPGGSSGANVLTF. The CDR3 DNA sequence: TGTGCCAGCTCACCAGGGGGAAGCTCTGGGGCCAACGTCCTGACTTTC.

This clonotype was detected a few times. The V call is TRBV6-1, the J call TRBJ2-7; possible D gene TRBD2, 6 bases. Germline CDR1 MNHNS, CDR2 SASEGT. There are 14 residues in the CDR3. Deletions cut 4 bases from V and 2 bases from J, with 12 bases between. The CDR3 is CASSGTSSTYEQYF. CDR3 nucleotide sequence: TGTGCCAGCAGTGGCACTAGCTCCACCTACGAGCAGTACTTC.

This clonotype is labeled medium-sized. The chain couples TRBV6-5 to TRBJ1-2, with 10 bases fitting TRBD1. The V and J ends lost 6 bases and 7 bases, in that order; junction bases with no gene match: 5. The CDR3 runs to 13 residues. CDR1 and CDR2 (germline): MNHEY, SVGAGI. The CDR3 DNA sequence: TGTGCCAGCAGCCCGGGACAGGGGTTTGGCTACACCTTC. As protein: CASSPGQGFGYTF.

This clonotype was counted many times. The V and J genes are TRBV6-5 and TRBJ1-1, with 9 bases lining up with TRBD1. Germline-derived CDR1 and CDR2 are MNHEY and SVGAGI. The CDR3 consists of 15 residues. Trimming took 4 bases from V and 4 from J; bases not matched to a gene: 7. CDR3 loop: CASSSRDRVGTEAFF. Written as DNA, the CDR3 is TGTGCCAGCAGTTCCCGGGACAGGGTGGGCACTGAAGCTTTCTTT.

In this sample, this clonotype turned up many times. The chain links TRBV7-2 to TRBJ1-1; TRBD1 aligns across 7 bases. CDR3 length: 15 amino acids. J was trimmed by 6 bases and V by 6 bases; bases with no gene match: 13. Germline CDR1 reads SGHTA; CDR2 reads FQGNSA. In DNA form, the CDR3 reads TGTGCCAGCAGACCCATGGGAGGGGGCCGGTCTGAAGCTTTCTTT. The encoded protein is CASRPMGGGRSEAFF.

This clonotype was counted many times. The chain links TRBV29-1 to TRBJ1-2; D ambiguous. Germline CDR1 reads SQVTM; CDR2 reads ANQGSEA. V lost 7 bases and J lost 8, with 11 bases in between. The CDR3 runs 10 residues. CDR3 in DNA: TGCAGCGGTGATGCAACCGGCTACACCTTC. This encodes CSGDATGYTF.

Ten or more counts support this clonotype. The chain couples TRBV20-1 to TRBJ2-7, with D uncertain. CDR1 and CDR2 from the germline V gene are DFQATT and SNEGSKA (reference sequence). V was pared by 1 base and J by 5 bases, with 21 bases between. There are 16 residues in the CDR3. This CDR3 is CSARVDLLGPYDEQYF. CDR3 DNA: TGCAGTGCTAGAGTCGATCTATTGGGTCCTTACGACGAGCAGTACTTC.

DNA for the CDR3: TGTGCCAGCAGCTTAACCGGTGGGGGGGTCCACAATGAGCAGTTCTTC. This translates into CASSLTGGGVHNEQFF. The V call is TRBV11-3, the J call TRBJ2-1; 7 positions match TRBD2. Trimming at V came to 2 bases and at J to 5 bases, leaving 9 bases not matched to a gene. Germline-derived CDR1 and CDR2 are SGHNT and YENEEA. This CDR3 region has 16 residues.

In its sample, this clonotype was seen many times. V gene TRBV14 combines with J gene TRBJ2-3, with unresolved D. Deletions cut 3 bases from V and 3 bases from J, with 4 bases between. Per germline, CDR1 SGHDN and CDR2 FVKESK. This CDR3 region has 12 residues. The CDR3 DNA sequence: TGTGCCAGCAGCCAGCGAACAGATACGCAGTATTTT. It specifies CASSQRTDTQYF.

This clonotype has at least ten counts. This chain links TRBV10-3 with TRBJ2-7, with TRBD2 matching over 9 bases. Germline-derived CDR1 and CDR2 are ENHRY and SYGVKD. The CDR3 is 14 residues long. Losses at the gene ends were 8 bases for V and 2 bases for J; bases not matched to a gene: 7. The chain's CDR3 is CAIASASGTYEQYF. DNA for the CDR3: TGTGCCATCGCCTCGGCTAGCGGGACCTACGAGCAGTACTTC.

Many counts were recorded for this clonotype. V gene TRBV7-8 combines with J gene TRBJ2-2; D remains unclear. V dropped 5 bases and J dropped 1 base, with 11 bases sitting between them. Germline V gives CDR1 SGHVS, CDR2 FQNEAQ. This CDR3 is 15 amino acids long. The DNA of the CDR3 is TGTGCCAGCAGCCCTGCTGACTTGAACACCGGGGAGCTGTTTTTT. Translation: CASSPADLNTGELFF.

The chain employs TRBV7-6 and TRBJ2-3, with D perhaps TRBD2 (6 bases). Germline-derived CDR1 and CDR2 are SGHVS and FNYEAQ. Trimming pared 4 bases from V and 1 base from J, leaving 15 bases between. The CDR3 runs 16 residues. The chain's CDR3 is CASSSPPGLRTDTQYF. The CDR3 DNA follows: TGTGCCAGCAGCTCCCCCCCCGGACTACGCACAGATACGCAGTATTTT.

This clonotype has just a few counts. The CDR3 bases are TGTGCCAGTAATTGGGGACAGGGCATCGCCGGGGAGCTGTTTTTT. Protein sequence: CASNWGQGIAGELFF. The chain has TRBV19 and TRBJ2-2; TRBD1 agrees at 9 bases. The V and J ends lost 7 bases and 6 bases, in that order; junction bases with no gene match: 9. There are 15 residues in the CDR3. Germline values: CDR1 LNHDA, CDR2 SQIVND (reference sequence).

This clonotype was counted many times. The chain joins TRBV9 to TRBJ2-4, with D possibly matching TRBD1 (6 bases). The CDR3 loop spans 14 amino acids. Trimming removed 0 bases from V and 6 bases from J, with 10 bases in between. Germline V lookup: CDR1 SGDLS, CDR2 YYNGEE. CDR3 sequence: CASSVVGAGNIQYF. For the CDR3, the DNA is TGTGCCAGCAGCGTAGTGGGGGCAGGAAACATTCAGTACTTC.

In this sample, this clonotype turned up many times. The J gene is TRBJ2-3, the V gene TRBV25-1; 7 positions agree with TRBD2. After removal of 5 bases from V and 4 bases from J, the junction contained 6 bases not matched to a gene. The CDR3 runs to 14 residues. CDR1 is MGHDK, CDR2 SYGVNS, per germline. Here the CDR3 reads CASSRAGVADTQYF. CDR3 sequence (DNA): TGTGCCAGCAGTAGGGCGGGAGTGGCAGATACGCAGTATTTT.

This clonotype came up many times. V gene TRBV7-6 combines with J gene TRBJ2-1; TRBD1 is a possible D gene (6 bases). Trimming took 6 bases from V and 2 from J, leaving 14 bases between them. The CDR3 contains 15 residues. The germline V gene encodes CDR1 SGHVS and CDR2 FNYEAQ. CDR3 protein: CASSVRQVTYNEQFF. In DNA, the CDR3 is TGTGCCAGCAGTGTCCGACAGGTTACCTACAATGAGCAGTTCTTC.

The table lists this clonotype with many counts. V and J are TRBV7-9 and TRBJ2-3; tentatively, D is TRBD2 (6 bases). The germline gives CDR1 SEHNR, CDR2 FQNEAQ (reference sequence). The CDR3 runs 14 residues. Trimming left V 3 bases short and J 4 bases short, with 11 bases between. This chain's CDR3 is CASSLRRDSDTQYF. The CDR3, as DNA: TGTGCCAGCAGCTTGCGGCGGGACTCAGATACGCAGTATTTT.

This clonotype was found a few times. The rearrangement links TRBV2 to TRBJ2-1, with D possibly TRBD2 on 6 matching bases. This CDR3 is built from 13 residues. Germline CDR1 is SNHLY and CDR2 is FYNNEI. Trimming removed 9 bases at V and 12 bases at J, with 21 bases between. CDR3 DNA sequence: TGTGCCAGTAAAATGTCGGGACTCCCTGGGCAGTTCTTC. Protein sequence: CASKMSGLPGQFF.

This chain links TRBV7-2 with TRBJ1-5, with TRBD1 identical over 7 bases. Germline-derived CDR1 and CDR2 are SGHTA and FQGNSA. V was clipped by 6 bases and J by 2 bases; unmatched bases: 7. There are 15 residues in the CDR3. CDR3 loop: CASRPTGVGNQPQHF. CDR3 nucleotide sequence: TGTGCCAGCAGACCAACAGGGGTTGGCAATCAGCCCCAGCATTTT. Together with reference TRBV7-2 and TRBJ1-5, the CDR3 gives the full variable domain: GAGVSQSPSNKVTEKGKDVELRCDPISGHTALYWYRQSLGQGLEFLIYFQGNSAPDKSGLPSDRFSAERTGGSVSTLTIQRTQQEDSAVYLCASRPTGVGNQPQHFGDGTRLSIL.